This note documents a single T cell receptor beta chain sequence. The target antigen is unknown. The data belong to a study of beta chain features in type 1 diabetes. Study at large: All of the samples together had 107,917,701 sorted cells examined.

Overall study findings and caveats: Across all four CD4+ subsets, people with type 1 diabetes showed modestly shorter TCRB CDR3s. High TCR expression in some cells could lead to their over-representation in cDNA sequencing. Within the patient group, naive, central memory and Treg TCRB repertoires appeared more similar to each other than within healthy donors.

Every isolated RNA sample was fully reverse transcribed, so sequencing captured expressed TCRB transcripts. Sequencing was performed with immunoSEQ multiplex PCR; in TCRdb, only in-frame clones are kept and a portion is missing. The sample yields some 45,000 clones, approximately 70% seen once. A sort by CD45RO/CCR7/CD25/CD127/CD95/CD27 yielded CD4+ naive, central memory, regulatory and stem cell-like memory cells. This CDR3 contains 16 residues. The ends lost 8 bases at V and 6 bases at J; junction bases unmatched: 16. In germline, CDR1 is SGHDN, CDR2 FVKESK. Sequencing was performed on Tregs from blood. J is TRBJ2-1 and V is TRBV14; 7 bases align to TRBD1. This TCR was recovered from a woman aged 18-29 years with type 1 diabetes. The CDR3 region has the DNA TGTGCCAGCGGTCAGACGGGACAGAGATATGGCAATGAGCAGTTCTTC. It is translated as CASGQTGQRYGNEQFF. The variable domain in full, completed from reference TRBV14 and TRBJ2-1, reads EAGVTQFPSHSVIEKGQTVTLRCDPISGHDNLYWYRRVMGKEIKFLLHFVKESKQDESGMPNNRFLAERTGGTYSTLKVQPAELEDSGVYFCASGQTGQRYGNEQFFGPGTRLTVL.